Listed below are T cell receptor beta chains from one sample, sequenced in a study of shared clonotypes between healthy human individuals. Only in-frame clones appear in the TCRdb table, and some are missing; sequencing was by immunoSEQ multiplex PCR. Of 750,000 to 1,000,000 clones listed, about 92% are singletons. The specimen was naive CD8+ T cells sorted from blood. All receptors come from a man between 25 and 39 years old in good health. CDR3s include the opening cysteine and the closing phenylalanine or tryptophan. A D gene is named only where the DNA matches it firmly. Rows give clone size only sometimes, using once, few, many, or a class for an expanded clone.

D gene	J gene	V gene	clone size	CDR3 protein	CDR3 DNA
TRBD1	TRBJ2-7	TRBV6-4	NA	CASSVSGTGVYEQYF	TGTGCCAGCAGTGTCTCCGGGACAGGGGTTTACGAGCAGTACTTC
NA	TRBJ1-5	TRBV2	NA	CAIRDNFSNQPQHF	TGTGCCATCCGGGACAATTTTAGCAATCAGCCCCAGCATTTT
NA	TRBJ2-7	TRBV7-2	NA	CASSLGDYEQYF	TGTGCCAGCAGCTTAGGGGATTACGAGCAGTACTTC
NA	TRBJ1-1	TRBV5-1	NA	CASSGREDNTEAFF	TGCGCCAGCAGCGGGAGGGAGGACAACACTGAAGCTTTCTTT
TRBD2	TRBJ2-1	TRBV7-2	once	CASSPTPAGGPHNEQFF	TGTGCCAGCAGCCCAACGCCAGCGGGAGGGCCACACAATGAGCAGTTCTTC
NA	TRBJ2-7	TRBV7-8	NA	CASSLEDPAGEQYF	TGTGCCAGCAGCTTAGAGGACCCTGCGGGGGAGCAGTACTTC
NA	TRBJ2-5	TRBV7-9	NA	CASNERGGQETQYF	TGTGCCAGCAACGAGAGGGGGGGGCAAGAGACCCAGTACTTC
TRBD1	TRBJ2-3	TRBV11-2	NA	CASSLGDRGFAQYF	TGTGCCAGCAGCTTAGGTGACAGGGGTTTCGCGCAGTATTTT
TRBD1	TRBJ1-1	TRBV28	NA	CASSPDRWNTEAFF	TGTGCCAGCAGCCCGGACAGGTGGAACACTGAAGCTTTCTTT
NA	TRBJ1-5	TRBV28	few	CASEMVGDQPQHF	TGTGCCTCAGAAATGGTTGGGGATCAGCCCCAGCATTTT
NA	TRBJ1-3	TRBV6-1	NA	CASSDWSGNTIYF	TGTGCCAGCAGTGATTGGTCTGGAAACACCATATATTTT
NA	TRBJ1-1	TRBV4-1	once	CASKGGRYAEAFF	TGCGCCAGCAAGGGGGGCAGGTACGCTGAAGCTTTCTTT
TRBD1	TRBJ2-3	TRBV30	NA	CAWAMGQGADTQYF	TGTGCCTGGGCCATGGGACAGGGGGCAGATACGCAGTATTTT
NA	TRBJ2-7	TRBV11-2	NA	CASSFSAYEQYF	TGTGCCAGCAGCTTCTCGGCCTACGAGCAGTACTTC
NA	TRBJ1-1	TRBV5-4	NA	CASSLKEGWTEAFF	TGTGCCAGCAGCTTGAAGGAGGGGTGGACTGAAGCTTTCTTT
TRBD1	TRBJ1-5	TRBV6-5	NA	CASRAGGFQPQHF	TGTGCCAGCAGGGCAGGGGGCTTTCAGCCCCAGCATTTT
TRBD1	TRBJ1-1	TRBV9	NA	CASSPGGAGAFF	TGTGCCAGCAGCCCAGGGGGCGCGGGAGCTTTCTTT
NA	TRBJ1-4	TRBV4-1	NA	CASSHDIATNEKLFF	TGCGCCAGCAGCCATGACATTGCAACTAATGAAAAACTGTTTTTT
NA	TRBJ2-5	TRBV15	NA	CATSRDQGETETQYF	TGTGCCACCAGCAGAGATCAAGGAGAGACAGAGACCCAGTACTTC
NA	TRBJ2-7	TRBV28	NA	CASSLAGSSYEQYF	TGTGCCAGCAGTTTGGCGGGGAGTTCCTACGAGCAGTACTTC
NA	TRBJ2-3	TRBV7-9	NA	CASSSADTQYF	TGTGCCAGCAGCAGCGCAGATACGCAGTATTTT
NA	TRBJ2-3	TRBV27	NA	CASSPTTSPDTQYF	TGTGCCAGCAGTCCGACAACTAGCCCGGATACGCAGTATTTT
TRBD2	TRBJ2-1	TRBV15	NA	CATSRDRASGRNEQFF	TGTGCCACCAGCAGAGATCGGGCTAGCGGGAGGAATGAGCAGTTCTTC
TRBD1	TRBJ1-5	TRBV28	once	CASRIGQAGQGMNQPQHF	TGTGCCAGCAGGATCGGCCAAGCAGGACAGGGCATGAATCAGCCCCAGCATTTT
TRBD1	TRBJ1-5	TRBV6-1	NA	CASSARDRVNQPQHF	TGTGCCAGCAGTGCTCGGGACAGGGTCAATCAGCCCCAGCATTTT
TRBD2	TRBJ2-2	TRBV4-3	NA	CASSPGRVGELFF	TGCGCCAGCAGCCCAGGGAGGGTCGGGGAGCTGTTTTTT
NA	TRBJ1-5	TRBV15	NA	CATSRTLGGAGNQPQHF	TGTGCCACCAGCAGGACCCTCGGGGGGGCAGGCAATCAGCCCCAGCATTTT